These 10 T cell receptor beta chains were all obtained from the same sample, sequenced in a study of cytomegalovirus exposure and HLA in healthy donors. With 60 Vbeta and 13 Jbeta primers, the PCR was carried out. TCRdb's table, derived via immunoSEQ multiplex PCR, lists solely in-frame clones and lacks some. In the table there are just under 95,000 clones, around 77% of which are singletons. Sequencing input: PBMCs. The receptors come from a man between 45 and 60 years old in good health and CMV-seropositive.

V usage is TRBV7-3 and J usage is TRBJ2-3; D is undetermined. The V gene lost 3 bases and the J gene lost 4 bases, with 11 bases spanning the gap. Germline V gene data show CDR1 as SGHTA and CDR2 as FQGTGA. This CDR3 is built from 14 residues. CDR3 region: CASSLARLADTQYF. The CDR3 DNA reads TGTGCCAGCAGCTTGGCCCGGCTAGCAGATACGCAGTATTTT.

The table lists this clone with a few counts. The rearrangement uses TRBV7-2 and TRBJ2-7; tentatively, D is TRBD2 (6 bases). Between the trimmed V and J ends, which lost 6 bases and 2 bases, there was a span of 14 bases. The germline V gene encodes CDR1 SGHTA and CDR2 FQGNSA. This CDR3 has 14 residues. DNA of the CDR3: TGTGCCAGCAGGGCCGGGGGTACCCCCTACGAGCAGTACTTC. Protein: CASRAGGTPYEQYF.

This clone has more than one count but fewer than ten. CDR3 in DNA: TGTGCCATCAGCCCCGACTCAAACAGGGAAGCTTTCTTT. Amino acids: CAISPDSNREAFF. The chain is built from TRBV10-3 and TRBJ1-1; D might be TRBD1 (5 bases). CDR1 and CDR2 (germline): ENHRY, SYGVKD. This CDR3 comprises 13 residues. The V and J ends lost 6 bases and 8 bases respectively, with 16 bases between them.

The chain couples TRBV6-5 to TRBJ2-2, with TRBD2 identical over 11 bases. The J segment lost 2 bases and the V segment lost 4 bases, leaving 3 bases of the junction unmatched. The CDR3 is 16 residues long. Per the germline V gene, CDR1 is MNHEY and CDR2 is SVGAGI. CDR3 in DNA: TGTGCCAGCAGTTTTAGCGGGGGGGCAAACACCGGGGAGCTGTTTTTT. As protein: CASSFSGGANTGELFF.

The chain links TRBV5-6 to TRBJ1-1; D is unclear. The V end was cut by 2 bases, the J end by 0 bases, with 11 bases between. There are 15 residues in the CDR3. CDR1 is SGHDT and CDR2 is YYEEEE in the germline V gene. DNA for the CDR3: TGTGCCAGCAGCTTACGACACCAATTGAACACTGAAGCTTTCTTT. As protein: CASSLRHQLNTEAFF.

The chain carries TRBV2 and TRBJ1-2, with D possibly matching TRBD1 (5 bases). Germline CDR1 reads SNHLY; CDR2 reads FYNNEI. Trimming stripped 8 bases from V and 4 bases from J, with 20 bases between. This CDR3 spans 15 amino acids. CDR3 loop: CASVERGQGLYGYTF. CDR3 nucleotide sequence: TGTGCCAGCGTGGAGAGAGGACAAGGGCTCTATGGCTACACCTTC.

The rearrangement joins TRBV27 to TRBJ2-5; 10 bases map to TRBD1. CDR1 is MNHEY and CDR2 is SMNVEV in the germline V gene (reference sequence). The V gene end was trimmed by 4 bases and the J gene end by 4 bases; junction bases not matched to a gene: 9. CDR3 length: 16 residues. The CDR3 DNA reads TGTGCCAGCAGTTCCCCGCGGACAGGGGGGGGAGAGACCCAGTACTTC. This translates into CASSSPRTGGGETQYF.

This clone was found once. This chain uses TRBV18 with TRBJ2-3; D call uncertain. V lost 6 bases and J 0 bases, leaving 13 bases between the germline ends. The CDR3 spans 15 residues. Looked up from germline, CDR1 is KGHSH and CDR2 is LQKENI. The CDR3 reads CASSQHSTSTDTQYF. CDR3 sequence (DNA): TGTGCCAGCTCCCAACACAGTACAAGCACAGATACGCAGTATTTT.

The chain couples TRBV27 to TRBJ2-5; 7 bases match TRBD1. With 6 bases clipped from V and 5 bases from J, the junction kept 9 bases outside the gene matches. Germline CDR1 is MNHEY and CDR2 is SMNVEV (reference sequence). CDR3 length: 14 residues. CDR3 sequence: CASRRQGSGETQYF. The CDR3 DNA follows: TGTGCCAGCAGGAGACAGGGATCGGGGGAGACCCAGTACTTC.

The chain joins TRBV19 to TRBJ1-2, with D perhaps matching TRBD1 (6 bases). The length of the CDR3 is 15 residues. Germline V gene data show CDR1 as LNHDA and CDR2 as SQIVND (reference sequence). V was cut by 7 bases and J by 6 bases, with 21 bases left in between. The CDR3 region has the DNA TGTGCCAGTATTCCCTCCGGTCCCGGGACAAATGGCTACACCTTC. Translated, it gives CASIPSGPGTNGYTF.